Here is one TCR beta chain with its context. Its target is not known. J gave up 7 bases and V 6 bases, and 6 bases lay outside the gene matches. This CDR3 is built from 14 residues. Germline assignment: CDR1 MNHEY and CDR2 SVGAGI. These data are taken from a study of cytomegalovirus exposure and HLA in healthy donors. Findings and limits, study-wide: There were a few CMV-associated chains whose specificity for CMV antigens was confirmed in vitro. Reported performance of the classifier showed diagnosis of cytomegalovirus status with high specificity and sensitivity. TCR beta sequences reportedly predicted most subjects' HLA-A and HLA-B alleles accurately.

The PCR employed 60 Vbeta primers together with 13 Jbeta primers. The repertoire was sequenced with immunoSEQ multiplex PCR; TCRdb's copy has only in-frame clones and lacks some. The record lists 68,000 or so clones, of which the ten most abundant hold about 16%. V usage is TRBV6-5 and J usage is TRBJ1-4; 9 bases map to TRBD1. Sequencing was carried out using PBMCs. The clonotype originates from a boy between 10 and 17 years old in good health and CMV-seronegative. In DNA, the CDR3 is TGTGCCAGCAGCCGGACAGGGGAGGGTGAAAAACTGTTTTTT. It is translated as CASSRTGEGEKLFF.